Listed below are T cell receptor beta chains from one sample, sequenced in a study of T cell repertoires in cytomegalovirus infection. These receptors are not linked to any known antigen. TCRdb re-derived calls from the reads in MiXCR, one entry per CDR3 protein. The table records about 130,000 distinct CDR3 sequences, roughly a quarter of them present only once. Sequencing was done on a sample of PBMCs, sequenced either directly or after in vitro stimulation (not recorded which). Receptors originate from a human donor in good health (CMV status not recorded). Some clones in this sample may be carry-over from other donors' samples. Each CDR3 is given with its conserved first and last residue. D genes are given only for firm matches. Clone size appears in some rows only: once, few, many, or a class for an expanded clone.

-	TRBV6-2/TRBV6-3	-	TRBJ1-1	TGTGCCAGCAGTTACGCCCCCGGGGTAATCGGGGGAAACACTGAAGCTTTCTTT	CASSYAPGVIGGNTEAFF
TRBD1	TRBV24-1	many	TRBJ2-1	TGTGCCACCAGTGCCCGGACAGGGAGTGAGCAGTTCTTC	CATSARTGSEQFF
-	TRBV5-4	few	TRBJ2-2	TGTGCCAGCAGCCCACGTGACAGAAATAATCCCGGGGAGCTGTTTTTT	CASSPRDRNNPGELFF
-	TRBV28	few	TRBJ2-1	TGTGCCAGCAGTTTGTGGCTAGGGAACAATGAGCAGTTCTTC	CASSLWLGNNEQFF
-	TRBV28	few	TRBJ2-7	TGTGCCAGCAGTCCCCCAGGACGGGAGTGGAAGGTGCACGAGCAGTACTTC	CASSPPGREWKVHEQYF
-	TRBV6-2/TRBV6-3	few	TRBJ1-1	TGTGCCAGCGGAGCGGGGGGCTGGGACACTGAAGCTTTCTTT	CASGAGGWDTEAFF
TRBD1	TRBV12-3/TRBV12-4	few	TRBJ1-1	TGTGCCAGCAGTCACTGGACAGGGGACACTGAAGCTTTCTTT	CASSHWTGDTEAFF
TRBD2	TRBV6-5	-	TRBJ2-3	TGTGCCAGCAGTTGGGCTAGCGGGAGCGCAGATACGCAGTATTTT	CASSWASGSADTQYF
-	TRBV20-1	-	TRBJ2-3	TGCAGTGCTAGAGATGGAAGCACAGATACGCAGTATTTT	CSARDGSTDTQYF
TRBD2	TRBV5-4	-	TRBJ2-7	TGTGCCAGCAGCCCCCCCGCTAGCGGGGATACCTACGAGCAGTACTTC	CASSPPASGDTYEQYF
TRBD2	TRBV20-1	few	TRBJ2-5	TGCAGTGCTAGCGAAGGACTAGTAGAGACCCAGTACTTC	CSASEGLVETQYF
-	TRBV29-1	-	TRBJ1-5	TGCAGCTCCCTAGTCCCGGGGAATCAGCCCCAGCATTTT	CSSLVPGNQPQHF
-	TRBV7-8	many	TRBJ1-2	TGTGCCAGCAGCTCGCAATGGATTACCGGTCATAGCTACACCTTC	CASSSQWITGHSYTF
-	TRBV6-1	many	TRBJ2-1	TGTGCCAGCAGTGAAGCGCTGAAGGGTAATGAGCAGTTCTTC	CASSEALKGNEQFF
-	TRBV12-5	-	TRBJ1-3	TGTGCTAGTGGTTTGGCGACCGACAGCTCTGGAAACACCATATATTTT	CASGLATDSSGNTIYF
-	TRBV18	-	TRBJ2-6	TGTGCCAGCTCAACTTCCTCAGGATCCCCCACCCCTGGGGCCAACGTCCTGACTTTC	CASSTSSGSPTPGANVLTF
-	TRBV11-2	-	TRBJ2-1	TGTGCCAGCAGCTTGACCAATGAGCAGTTCTTC	CASSLTNEQFF
TRBD1	TRBV28	-	TRBJ2-7	TGTGCCAGCACCCCCACCGGGACAGGGTCCTACGAGCAGTACTTC	CASTPTGTGSYEQYF
TRBD1	TRBV20-1	-	TRBJ1-1	TGCAGTGCTAGAAAGACAGGGGGCGCGGAATTAGTCTTT	CSARKTGGAELVF
-	TRBV19	once	TRBJ1-5	TGTGCCAGTAGTTATGAGGGAACCGGAAATCAGCCCCAGCATTTT	CASSYEGTGNQPQHF
-	TRBV4-3	-	TRBJ2-5	TGCGCCAGCAGCCAGACTTTTCCTCAAGAGACCCTGTACTTC	CASSQTFPQETLYF
TRBD1	TRBV12-3/TRBV12-4	-	TRBJ1-1	TGTGCCAGCAGTTCTGGACAGGAGAACACTGAAGCTTTCTTT	CASSSGQENTEAFF
TRBD1	TRBV18	-	TRBJ1-6	TGTGCCAGCTCACTTGGACAGGGAGGCTCCAATTCACCCCTCCACTTT	CASSLGQGGSNSPLHF
TRBD1	TRBV18	-	TRBJ1-1	TGTGCCAGCTCAACTGGACAGGATCTAGGAGCTTTCTTT	CASSTGQDLGAFF
-	TRBV20-1	-	TRBJ2-7	TGCAGTGCTAGCCGCTACGAGCAGTACTTC	CSASRYEQYF
TRBD2	TRBV6-6	many	TRBJ2-7	TGTGCCAGCAGTTACCCCCGAGGGGAGGGCCTGTACGAGCAGTACTTC	CASSYPRGEGLYEQYF
-	TRBV7-6	few	TRBJ2-3	TGTGCCAGCAGCTTAGCCCCCGACCCGCGCACAGATACGCAGTATTTT	CASSLAPDPRTDTQYF
-	TRBV4-3	few	TRBJ1-2	TGCGCCAGCAGCCAAGAAGAGTACACGAACTATGGCTACACCTTC	CASSQEEYTNYGYTF
-	TRBV7-3	-	TRBJ2-3	TGTGCCAGCAGCTCTAGTCTCGGCACAGATACGCAGTATTTT	CASSSSLGTDTQYF
-	TRBV4-1	few	TRBJ2-4	TGCGCCAGCAGCCAGGGGACCACCGGGATCAACATTCAGTACTTC	CASSQGTTGINIQYF
-	TRBV7-8	many	TRBJ2-2	TGTGCCAGCAGCCAGAGTAGGGTGTCCGGGGAGCTGTTTTTT	CASSQSRVSGELFF
TRBD2	TRBV30	-	TRBJ2-3	TGTGCCTGGAGTCTAGCGGGAGGTTCTACAGATACGCAGTATTTT	CAWSLAGGSTDTQYF
TRBD2	TRBV9	few	TRBJ2-3	TGTGCCAGCAGCGTAGGCTTGCGGGAGGGAGATACGCAGTATTTT	CASSVGLREGDTQYF
-	TRBV7-2	many	TRBJ1-1	TGTGCCAGCAGCTTAAGGGGAACGTGGAACACTGAAGCTTTCTTT	CASSLRGTWNTEAFF
-	TRBV5-1	-	TRBJ2-7	TGCGCCAGCAGCAACCCGACAAGGAACGAGCAGTACTTC	CASSNPTRNEQYF
-	TRBV12-3/TRBV12-4	-	TRBJ2-3	TGTGCCAGCAGTCTCGGGGTGGGTGGGAGTAGCACAGATACGCAGTATTTT	CASSLGVGGSSTDTQYF
-	TRBV7-2	-	TRBJ1-1	TGTGCCAGCAGCCAACAGCCAGAAGCTTTCTTT	CASSQQPEAFF
TRBD1	TRBV29-1	few	TRBJ1-2	TGCAGCGTTGAAGATCCCAACAGGGGGCCGGGCTATGGCTACACCTTC	CSVEDPNRGPGYGYTF
-	TRBV11-2	-	TRBJ1-1	TGTGCCAGCAGCGCTAGCCTGGGGGGGCAGGGTGAAGCTTTCTTT	CASSASLGGQGEAFF
TRBD1	TRBV5-1	many	TRBJ1-4	TGCGCCAGCAGCGAGGGGACAGAATTAGATGAAAAACTGTTTTTT	CASSEGTELDEKLFF
-	TRBV7-2	many	TRBJ1-2	TGTGCCAGCAATCCCGGCAGAGTCTATGGCTACACCTTC	CASNPGRVYGYTF
TRBD1	TRBV7-2	many	TRBJ2-3	TGTGCCAGCAGCCTTGGACAGGGACCAGATACGCAGTATTTT	CASSLGQGPDTQYF
-	TRBV15	-	TRBJ2-1	TGTGCCACCAGCAGAGATCCAGGCGTTGAGCAGTTCTTC	CATSRDPGVEQFF
-	TRBV7-2	many	TRBJ1-1	TGTGCCAGCAGCTTATATAACATGGGGGGAGGGAGCACTGAAGCTTTCTTT	CASSLYNMGGGSTEAFF
-	TRBV7-8	many	TRBJ2-7	TGTGCCAGCAGCCCAGCCCACAGAACCTACGAGCAGTACTTC	CASSPAHRTYEQYF
-	TRBV12-3/TRBV12-4	-	TRBJ2-1	TGTGCCAGCAGTCCCGGGACAAGAGTCCCCAATGAGCAGTTCTTC	CASSPGTRVPNEQFF
TRBD2	TRBV29-1	-	TRBJ2-5	TGCAGCGTTGAAGTCTGGGGGACTAGCGGGAAGCTCCAAGAGACCCAGTACTTC	CSVEVWGTSGKLQETQYF
-	TRBV7-2	large	TRBJ2-4	TGTGCCAGCAGCTTATCCGCCACCCTAAACATTCAGTACTTC	CASSLSATLNIQYF
-	TRBV12-3/TRBV12-4	few	TRBJ2-3	TGTGCCAGCAGCCAAGGGGGTGGCAGCACAGATACGCAGTATTTT	CASSQGGGSTDTQYF
TRBD1	TRBV6-2/TRBV6-3	-	TRBJ1-1	TGTGCCAGCAGTTACCCCCATCGACAGGGTGAAGCTTTCTTT	CASSYPHRQGEAFF
-	TRBV7-2	many	TRBJ1-2	TGTGCCAGCAGCTCTATACTGTCCTATGGCTACACCTTC	CASSSILSYGYTF
-	TRBV28	-	TRBJ2-5	TGTGCCAGCAGTTTCTGGGACTTCCAACCCCTGAGGCAAGAGACCCAGTACTTC	CASSFWDFQPLRQETQYF
TRBD1	TRBV27	many	TRBJ1-2	TGTGCCAGCAGTTCACAGGGGATGAGTAGGCATGGCTACACCTTC	CASSSQGMSRHGYTF